The entry that follows covers one T cell receptor (beta chain) sequence. Seattle patient enrollment occurred during active infection, with longitudinal follow-up thereafter. The data were taken from a study of blood T cell repertoires in COVID-19. Overall study context: Donors in the United States, Italy and Spain gave samples during acute or convalescent COVID-19. T cells, B-cell-depleted T cells, or PBMCs supplied cDNA or gDNA.

The protocol was immunoSEQ multiplex PCR, while the TCRdb copy is restricted to in-frame clones and leaves out a portion. The sample holds 350,000 to 450,000 clones; over 75% are singletons and the top ten take about 2.5%. This CDR3 has 14 amino acids. The V end lost 3 bases, the J end lost 5 bases, and 11 bases lay between the germline ends. CDR1 and CDR2 from the germline V gene are SGDLS and YYNGEE. The receptor was isolated from a woman in her fifties or sixties with COVID-19, enrolled during active disease. Sequencing was done on a sample of peripheral blood. The chain links TRBV9 to TRBJ2-2, with D perhaps matching TRBD1 (5 bases). The CDR3 region has the DNA TGTGCCAGCAGCGAGGCAGGGATTACCGGGGAGCTGTTTTTT. It encodes CASSEAGITGELFF.